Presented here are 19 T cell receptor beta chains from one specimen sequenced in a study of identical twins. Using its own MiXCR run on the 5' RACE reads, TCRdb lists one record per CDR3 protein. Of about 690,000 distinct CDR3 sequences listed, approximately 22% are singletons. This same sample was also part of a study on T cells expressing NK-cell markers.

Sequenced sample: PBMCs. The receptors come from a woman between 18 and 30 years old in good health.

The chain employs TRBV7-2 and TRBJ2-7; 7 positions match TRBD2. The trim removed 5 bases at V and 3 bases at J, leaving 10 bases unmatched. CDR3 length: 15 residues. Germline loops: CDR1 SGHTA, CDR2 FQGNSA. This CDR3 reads CASSAGPSGYYEQYF. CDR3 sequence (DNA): TGTGCCAGCAGCGCGGGTCCTAGCGGTTACTACGAGCAGTACTTC.

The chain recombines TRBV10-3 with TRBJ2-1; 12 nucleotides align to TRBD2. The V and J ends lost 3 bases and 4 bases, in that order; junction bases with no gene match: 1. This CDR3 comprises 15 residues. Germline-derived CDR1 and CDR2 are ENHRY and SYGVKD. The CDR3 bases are TGTGCCATCAGTGAAGGACTAGCGGGGTACAATGAGCAGTTCTTC. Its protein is CAISEGLAGYNEQFF.

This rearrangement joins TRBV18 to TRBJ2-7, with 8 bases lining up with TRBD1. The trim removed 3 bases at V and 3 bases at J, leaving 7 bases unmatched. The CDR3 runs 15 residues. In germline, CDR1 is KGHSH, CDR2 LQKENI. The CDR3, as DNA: TGTGCCAGCTCACCTTGGACAGGGTCAATCTACGAGCAGTACTTC. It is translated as CASSPWTGSIYEQYF.

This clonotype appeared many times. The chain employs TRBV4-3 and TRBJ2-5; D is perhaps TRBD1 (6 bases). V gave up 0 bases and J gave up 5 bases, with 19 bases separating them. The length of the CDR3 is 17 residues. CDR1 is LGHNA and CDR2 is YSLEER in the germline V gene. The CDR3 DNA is TGCGCCAGCAGCCAAGAAGCGGTACAGGGCTGGAGGGAGACCCAGTACTTC. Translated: CASSQEAVQGWRETQYF.

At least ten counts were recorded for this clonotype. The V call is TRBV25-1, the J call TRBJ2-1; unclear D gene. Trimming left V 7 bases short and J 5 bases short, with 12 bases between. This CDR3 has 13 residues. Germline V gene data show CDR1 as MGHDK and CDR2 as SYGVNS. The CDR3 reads CASNHDQDNEQFF. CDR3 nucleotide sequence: TGTGCCAGCAACCACGACCAAGACAATGAGCAGTTCTTC.

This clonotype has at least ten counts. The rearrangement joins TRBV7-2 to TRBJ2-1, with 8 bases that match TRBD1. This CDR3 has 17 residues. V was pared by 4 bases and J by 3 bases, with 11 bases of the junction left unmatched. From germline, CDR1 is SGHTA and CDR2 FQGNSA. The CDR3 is CASSWPQGARYYNEQFF. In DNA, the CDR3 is TGTGCCAGCAGCTGGCCCCAGGGGGCTCGCTACTACAATGAGCAGTTCTTC.

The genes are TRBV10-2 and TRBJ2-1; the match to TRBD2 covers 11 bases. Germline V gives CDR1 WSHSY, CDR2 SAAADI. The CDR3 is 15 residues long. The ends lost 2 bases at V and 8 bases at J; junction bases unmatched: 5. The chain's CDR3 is CASSEVAGGRDEQFF. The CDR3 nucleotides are TGCGCCAGCAGTGAGGTAGCGGGAGGGCGTGATGAGCAGTTCTTC.

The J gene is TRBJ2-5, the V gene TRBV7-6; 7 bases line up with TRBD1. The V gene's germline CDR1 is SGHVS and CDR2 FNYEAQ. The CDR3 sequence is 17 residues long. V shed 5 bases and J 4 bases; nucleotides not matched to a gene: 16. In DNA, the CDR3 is TGTGCCAGCAGCCTCACGTTTTACCGGGCAGGGGGAGAGACCCAGTACTTC. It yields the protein CASSLTFYRAGGETQYF.

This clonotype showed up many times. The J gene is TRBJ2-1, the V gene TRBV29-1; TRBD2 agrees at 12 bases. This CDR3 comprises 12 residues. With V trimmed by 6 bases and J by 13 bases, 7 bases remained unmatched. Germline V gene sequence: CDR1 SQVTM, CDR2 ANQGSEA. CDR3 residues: CSVHLAGGPQFF. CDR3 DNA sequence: TGCAGCGTCCACCTAGCGGGAGGGCCTCAGTTCTTC.

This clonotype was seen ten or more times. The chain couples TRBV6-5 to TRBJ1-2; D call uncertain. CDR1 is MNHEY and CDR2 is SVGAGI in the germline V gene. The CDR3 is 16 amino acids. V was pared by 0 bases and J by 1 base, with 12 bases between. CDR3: CASSYSKVSVNYGYTF. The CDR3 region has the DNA TGTGCCAGCAGTTACTCGAAGGTGTCGGTTAACTATGGCTACACCTTC.

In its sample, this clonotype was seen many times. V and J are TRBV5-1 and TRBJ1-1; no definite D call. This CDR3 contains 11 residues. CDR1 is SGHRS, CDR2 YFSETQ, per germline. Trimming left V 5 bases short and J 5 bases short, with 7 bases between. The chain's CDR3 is CASREQTEAFF. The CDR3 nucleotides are TGCGCCAGCAGGGAACAAACTGAAGCTTTCTTT. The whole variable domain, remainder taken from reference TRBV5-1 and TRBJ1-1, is KAGVTQTPRYLIKTRGQQVTLSCSPISGHRSVSWYQQTPGQGLQFLFEYFSETQRNKGNFPGRFSGRQFSNSRSEMNVSTLELGDSALYLCASREQTEAFFGQGTRLTVV.

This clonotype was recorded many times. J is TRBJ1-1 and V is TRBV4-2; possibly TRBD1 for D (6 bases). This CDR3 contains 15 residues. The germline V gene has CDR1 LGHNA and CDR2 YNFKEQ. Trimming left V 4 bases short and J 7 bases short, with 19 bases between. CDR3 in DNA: TGTGCCAGCAGCCCCTCCCCGGGGGCAACTGGTGAAGCTTTCTTT. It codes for CASSPSPGATGEAFF.

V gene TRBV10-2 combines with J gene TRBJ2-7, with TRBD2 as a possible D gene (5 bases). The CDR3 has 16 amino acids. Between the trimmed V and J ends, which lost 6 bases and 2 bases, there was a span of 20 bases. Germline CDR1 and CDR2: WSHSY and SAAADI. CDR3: CASSGEPGPSTYEQYF. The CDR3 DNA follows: TGCGCCAGCAGCGGGGAACCGGGCCCTTCCACCTACGAGCAGTACTTC.

The chain's CDR3 is CAISVAGQGAYEQYF. CDR3 coding DNA: TGTGCCATCAGTGTCGCGGGACAGGGTGCCTACGAGCAGTACTTC. J is TRBJ2-7 and V is TRBV10-3; 9 bases match TRBD1. CDR1 is ENHRY, CDR2 SYGVKD, per germline. V dropped 4 bases and J dropped 2; count of bases not matched to a gene: 6. CDR3 length equals 15 residues.

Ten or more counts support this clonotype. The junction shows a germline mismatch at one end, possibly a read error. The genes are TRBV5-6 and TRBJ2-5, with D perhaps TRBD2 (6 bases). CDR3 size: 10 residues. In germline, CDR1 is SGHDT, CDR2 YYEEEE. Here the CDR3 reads CASSITGLHF. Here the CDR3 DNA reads TGTGCCAGCAGTATTACGGGACTTCACTTC. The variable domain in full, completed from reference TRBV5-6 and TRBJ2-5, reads DAGVTQSPTHLIKTRGQQVTLRCSPKSGHDTVSWYQQALGQGPQFIFQYYEEEERQRGNFPDRFSGHQFPNYSSELNVNALLLGDSALYLCASSITGLHFGPGTRLLVL.

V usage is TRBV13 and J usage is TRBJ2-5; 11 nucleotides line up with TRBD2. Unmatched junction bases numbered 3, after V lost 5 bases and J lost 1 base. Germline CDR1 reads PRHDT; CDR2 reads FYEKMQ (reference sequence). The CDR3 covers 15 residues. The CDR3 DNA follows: TGTGCCAGCAGCATAGCGGGGGGGCGCCAAGAGACCCAGTACTTC. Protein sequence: CASSIAGGRQETQYF.

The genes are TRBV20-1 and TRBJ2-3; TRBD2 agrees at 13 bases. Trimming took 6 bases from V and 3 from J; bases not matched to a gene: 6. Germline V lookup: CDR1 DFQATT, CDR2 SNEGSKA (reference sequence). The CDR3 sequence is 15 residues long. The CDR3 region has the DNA TGCAGTGCGCTTCCGGGACTAGCGGGAACAGATACGCAGTATTTT. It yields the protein CSALPGLAGTDTQYF.

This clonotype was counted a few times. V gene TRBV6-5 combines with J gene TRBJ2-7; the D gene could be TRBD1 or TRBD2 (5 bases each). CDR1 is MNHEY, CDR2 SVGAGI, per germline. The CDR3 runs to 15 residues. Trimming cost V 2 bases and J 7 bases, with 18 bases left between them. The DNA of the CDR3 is TGTGCCAGCAGTTACGTCGGGACCGGTGTAGGTGAGCAGTACTTC. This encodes CASSYVGTGVGEQYF.

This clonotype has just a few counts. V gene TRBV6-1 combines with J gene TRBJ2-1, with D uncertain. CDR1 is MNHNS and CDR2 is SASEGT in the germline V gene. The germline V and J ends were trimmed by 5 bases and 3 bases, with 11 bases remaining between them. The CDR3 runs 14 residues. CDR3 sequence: CASSPRPFYNEQFF. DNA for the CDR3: TGTGCCAGCAGTCCCCGCCCCTTCTACAATGAGCAGTTCTTC.